This T cell receptor beta chain comes out of a study of shared clonotypes between healthy human individuals (TCRdb year 2020). With regard to the full study: The cohort included three men and a couple of women between 18 and 49 years of age. Per donor, three plates each were used for CD4 naive and CD4 memory, two for CD8 naive, and one for CD8 memory. To estimate repertoire size and how much clonotypes are shared between individuals, the study performed deep sequencing of blood TCR repertoires from 4 to 6 healthy adults. Libraries were prepared and TCR repertoires were sequenced by different laboratories using diverse techniques, in order to increase sequencing depth and limit assay-specific biases. Each donor's leukapheresis produced roughly between roughly 0.9 and 9 billion PBMCs. Broad study findings and their caveats: Incomplete sequencing was indicated by rarefaction of sorted-subset datasets, despite the large sequencing depth. Pairwise subsampling indicated that sequencing depth was expected to affect the degree of clonotype sharing among donors. Sampling was restricted to blood, and TCR repertoires in tissues likely differ from the TCR repertoires found in blood. The small number of donors limited the genetic and exposure-history diversity represented. Larger estimated clonotype richness was generally found for naive subsets than for memory subsets. When a few donors were compared, the shared fraction of clonotypes was around 5% for naive CD4, more than 3% for naive CD8, roughly 2.3% for memory CD4, and 0.35% to 0.4% for memory CD8. Compared with non-shared clonotypes, clonotypes shared by all four sorted-subset donors had higher generation probabilities.

On this clone: Its antigen remains unidentified. Per-nucleotide qualities are absent, and no much larger clonotype sits a single base away.

CD8 naive samples were CD45RO-negative cells positively selected for CCR7, giving a CD45RA+CCR7+ population that excluded TemRA cells. Donors were healthy HIV-negative adults with no recently reported acute infections or vaccinations. Every donor was a Caucasian adult residing in Nashville, Tennessee, USA. Blood was collected by leukapheresis, and PBMCs were isolated by Ficoll-Histopaque density gradient centrifugation and then cryopreserved in liquid nitrogen vapor phase. Analytical flow cytometry was used to check the purity and quantity of each magnetically sorted T cell population. Genomic DNA was isolated from every sorted fraction and measured by UV absorbance on a Nanodrop 2000c. Including the terminal cysteine and phenylalanine, the CDR3 comprises 15 residues. CDR3 DNA only is kept here, 45 bases in frame from base 1. From the germline V gene, CDR1 is SGHAT and CDR2 is FQNNGV. V and J are truncated by 5 bases and 6 bases respectively, leaving an intervening sequence of 16 bases.

Using the deep immunoSEQ assay, multiplex PCR amplified TCR CDR3 regions from genomic DNA. Extracted genomic DNA from each cell subset was distributed evenly across all wells of several immunoSEQ 96-well plates, and each plate was treated as a replicate. For sorted subsets, roughly 200 ng of genomic DNA, equivalent to 25,000 to 35,000 T cell genomes, went into each replicate PCR. The purified libraries were quantified using a Qubit 3.0 fluorometer, sized with a Bioanalyzer 2100, and then quantified again using the KAPA Library Quantification kit. Each immunoSEQ 96-well plate was sequenced on its own single-read 150-cycle Illumina NextSeq 550 flow cell. In the source study's methods: The immunoSEQ output contained only junctional sequences without quality scores, so filtering could not match that applied to full-length reads. Sequences were annotated with PyIR, a Python wrapper for IgBLAST v1.9, and V/J genes and CDR3 were assigned using IMGT germline references. Reads were filtered out if the reads had weak V/J assignments (E-value above 1e-6), no CDR3, stop codons, out-of-frame junctions, or ambiguous translated residues. V3J clonotypes were defined as sequences sharing the same inferred V gene, J gene, and CDR3 amino acid sequence. The percentage overlap between two repertoires was calculated by dividing the number of shared unique clonotypes by the size of the smaller repertoire. Richness of each repertoire was evaluated using RTK rarefaction, the Chao1 estimator, and Recon v2.1 estimates of unobserved clonotypes. OLGA was used to compute generation probabilities for all TCRbeta clonotypes that the gDNA method yielded from a few donors. TCRdb obtained this table from immuneACCESS and retained in-frame rearrangements with V and J assigned. These tables miss some clones; where compared with another copy, unresolved V genes account for less than half of the shortfall, and the remainder is unexplained. The V and J calls and clone size were taken over from that table, and D and trimming were inferred from the DNA. The sample data list about 610,000 clones, and roughly 96% of these were observed just once. About 0.11% of the sample lies in the top ten.

Sequencing used naive CD8+ T cells sorted from blood. In light of the paper, this sample's cell subset or site label describes: CD45RA+CCR7+. This TCR was recovered from a woman aged 25 to 39 in good health. The chain couples TRBV11-2 to TRBJ2-2; TRBD2 is possibly the D segment (6 matching bases). The DNA reads as follows: TGTGCCAGCAGCCCCTACCCTAGCGATGCCGGGGAGCTGTTTTTT. Translated, this gives CASSPYPSDAGELFF.